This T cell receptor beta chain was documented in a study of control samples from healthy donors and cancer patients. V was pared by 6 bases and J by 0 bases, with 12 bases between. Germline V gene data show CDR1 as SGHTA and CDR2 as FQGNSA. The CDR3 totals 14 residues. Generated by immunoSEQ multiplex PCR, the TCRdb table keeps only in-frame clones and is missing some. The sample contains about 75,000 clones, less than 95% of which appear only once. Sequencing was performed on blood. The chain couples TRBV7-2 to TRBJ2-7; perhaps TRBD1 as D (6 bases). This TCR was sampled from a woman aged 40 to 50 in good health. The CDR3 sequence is CASRPGVYSYEQYF. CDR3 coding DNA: TGTGCCAGCAGACCAGGGGTGTACTCCTACGAGCAGTACTTC.